The 2 T cell receptor beta chains reported below all come from one sample, sequenced in a study of vaccination and CD4 T cells after COVID-19. Their specific antigens are unknown. Sample treatment: roughly 10-day PBMC culture with coronavirus spike peptide pools or control peptides (ViraFEST assay). CD4+ T cells of the unexposed donor were collected before the COVID-19 pandemic (2011-2018). Cultured CD4+ T cells had their DNA profiled by the Oncomine TCR Beta short-read assay. The template was genomic DNA from cultured CD4+ T cells. TCRdb re-derived calls from the PCR reads in MiXCR, one entry per CDR3 protein. The table records some 10,000 distinct CDR3 sequences, under 35% of them present only once. The sample was CD4+ T cells from blood, cultured in vitro. The source is a human donor in good health.

This clonotype has only a few counts. J is TRBJ2-5 and V is TRBV24-1; D unclear. Deletions cut 6 bases from V and 0 bases from J, with 7 bases between. This CDR3 is built from 13 residues. The germline V gene has CDR1 KGHDR and CDR2 SFDVKD. The CDR3 protein is CATSLRNQETQYF. CDR3 DNA sequence: TGTGCCACCAGTCTGCGGAACCAAGAGACCCAGTACTTC.

The CDR3 DNA reads TGTGCCAGCAGCTTAGGAAACCCACTTGCTGTAGCGGGAATCTACAATGAGCAGTTCTTC. It is translated as CASSLGNPLAVAGIYNEQFF. V is TRBV7-8 and J is TRBJ2-1; 8 bases fit TRBD2. There are 20 residues in the CDR3. Germline-derived CDR1 and CDR2 are SGHVS and FQNEAQ. V dropped 1 base and J dropped 3; count of bases not matched to a gene: 17.